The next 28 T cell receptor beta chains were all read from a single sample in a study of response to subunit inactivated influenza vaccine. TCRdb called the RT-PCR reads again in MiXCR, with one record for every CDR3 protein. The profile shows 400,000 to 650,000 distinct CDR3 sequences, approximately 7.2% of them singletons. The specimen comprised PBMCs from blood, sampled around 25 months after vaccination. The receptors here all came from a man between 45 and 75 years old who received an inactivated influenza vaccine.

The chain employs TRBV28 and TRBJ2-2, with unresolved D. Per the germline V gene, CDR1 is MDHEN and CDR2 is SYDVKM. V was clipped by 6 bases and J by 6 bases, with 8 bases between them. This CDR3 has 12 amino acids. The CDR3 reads CASSSTPGELFF. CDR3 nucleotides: TGTGCCAGCAGCTCTACACCCGGGGAGCTGTTTTTT.

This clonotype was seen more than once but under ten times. The CDR3: CSAREGSGKSYEQYF. CDR3 bases: TGCAGTGCTAGAGAGGGTAGCGGGAAGTCCTACGAGCAGTACTTC. This chain connects TRBV20-1 to TRBJ2-7; 8 bases are a match to TRBD2. The length of the CDR3 is 15 residues. V was clipped by 0 bases and J by 1 base; unmatched bases: 5. In germline, CDR1 is DFQATT, CDR2 SNEGSKA (reference sequence).

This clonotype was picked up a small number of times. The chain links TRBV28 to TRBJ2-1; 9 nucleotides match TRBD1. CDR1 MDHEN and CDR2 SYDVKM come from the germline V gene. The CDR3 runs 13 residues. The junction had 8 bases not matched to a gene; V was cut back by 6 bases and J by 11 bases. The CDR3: CASSPSGTGKQFF. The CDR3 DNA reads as TGTGCCAGCAGCCCAAGCGGGACAGGGAAGCAGTTCTTC.

The CDR3 is CASSQFSFGVNTEAFF. The CDR3 nucleotides read TGCGCCAGCAGCCAATTTAGCTTCGGAGTGAACACTGAAGCTTTCTTT. The chain combines TRBV4-1 with TRBJ1-1; the D is unclear. Germline CDR1 MGHRA, CDR2 YSYEKL. The CDR3 runs to 16 residues. V dropped 2 bases and J dropped 0 bases, with 13 bases sitting between them.

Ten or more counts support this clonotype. The CDR3 DNA sequence: TGTGCCAGCAGTTTTCTAAAGGGGCTTACCGGGGAGCTGTTTTTT. Translated: CASSFLKGLTGELFF. The chain carries TRBV28 and TRBJ2-2; D might be TRBD1 (5 bases). Trimming cost V 3 bases and J 5 bases, with 13 bases left between them. Germline V gene lookup returns CDR1 MDHEN and CDR2 SYDVKM. This CDR3 region has 15 residues. Looking up the rest from reference TRBV28 and TRBJ2-2 gives the full variable domain: DVKVTQSSRYLVKRTGEKVFLECVQDMDHENMFWYRQDPGLGLRLIYFSYDVKMKEKGDIPEGYSVSREKKERFSLILESASTNQTSMYLCASSFLKGLTGELFFGEGSRLTVL.

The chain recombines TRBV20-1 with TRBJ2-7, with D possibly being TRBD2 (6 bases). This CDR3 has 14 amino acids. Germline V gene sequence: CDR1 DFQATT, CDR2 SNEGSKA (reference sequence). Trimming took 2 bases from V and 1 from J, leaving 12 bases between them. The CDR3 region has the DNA TGCAGTGCTAGACTAGCGAGCTTTTCCTACGAGCAGTACTTC. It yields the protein CSARLASFSYEQYF.

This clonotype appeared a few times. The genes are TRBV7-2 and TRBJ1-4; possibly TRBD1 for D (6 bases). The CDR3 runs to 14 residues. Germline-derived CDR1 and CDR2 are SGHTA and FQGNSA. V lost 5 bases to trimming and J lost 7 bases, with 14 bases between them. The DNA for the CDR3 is TGTGCCAGCAGCGGACAGCCGGGGAGTGAAAAACTGTTTTTT. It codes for CASSGQPGSEKLFF.

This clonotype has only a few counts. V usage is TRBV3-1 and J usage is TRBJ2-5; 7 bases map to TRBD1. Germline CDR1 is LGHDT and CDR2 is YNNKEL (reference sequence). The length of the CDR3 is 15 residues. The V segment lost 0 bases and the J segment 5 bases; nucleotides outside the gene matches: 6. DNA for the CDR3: TGTGCCAGCAGCCAAGAGGGACAGATACGGGAGACCCAGTACTTC. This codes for CASSQEGQIRETQYF.

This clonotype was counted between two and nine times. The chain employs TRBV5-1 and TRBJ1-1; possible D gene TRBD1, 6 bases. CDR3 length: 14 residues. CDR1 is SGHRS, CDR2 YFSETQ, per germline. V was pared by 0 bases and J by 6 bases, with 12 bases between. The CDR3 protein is CASSLAGQTPEAFF. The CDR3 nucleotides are TGCGCCAGCAGCTTGGCCGGACAGACTCCTGAAGCTTTCTTT.

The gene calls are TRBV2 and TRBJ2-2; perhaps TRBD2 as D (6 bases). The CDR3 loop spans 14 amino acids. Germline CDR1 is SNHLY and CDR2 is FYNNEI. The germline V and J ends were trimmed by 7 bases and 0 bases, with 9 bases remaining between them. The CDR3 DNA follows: TGTGCCAGCAAGGAGGGGACGAACACCGGGGAGCTGTTTTTT. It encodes CASKEGTNTGELFF.

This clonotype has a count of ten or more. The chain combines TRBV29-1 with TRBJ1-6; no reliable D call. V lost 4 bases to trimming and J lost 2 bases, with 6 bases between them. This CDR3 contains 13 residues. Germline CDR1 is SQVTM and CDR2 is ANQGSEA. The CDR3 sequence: CSVAGTYNSPLHF. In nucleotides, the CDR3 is TGCAGCGTTGCGGGTACCTATAATTCACCCCTCCACTTT.

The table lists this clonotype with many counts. For the CDR3, the DNA is TGTGCCAGCAGCTTAGGCCGACTAGCGGGAGTGGGAGAGACCCAGTACTTC. Translating it yields CASSLGRLAGVGETQYF. The V and J genes are TRBV7-6 and TRBJ2-5, with 12 bases lining up with TRBD2. The J segment lost 4 bases and the V segment lost 1 base, leaving 7 bases of the junction unmatched. CDR1 is SGHVS, CDR2 FNYEAQ, per germline. The CDR3 is 17 amino acids. The whole variable domain, remainder taken from reference TRBV7-6 and TRBJ2-5, is GAGVSQSPRYKVTKRGQDVALRCDPISGHVSLYWYRQALGQGPEFLTYFNYEAQQDKSGLPNDRFSAERPEGSISTLTIQRTEQRDSAMYRCASSLGRLAGVGETQYFGPGTRLLVL.

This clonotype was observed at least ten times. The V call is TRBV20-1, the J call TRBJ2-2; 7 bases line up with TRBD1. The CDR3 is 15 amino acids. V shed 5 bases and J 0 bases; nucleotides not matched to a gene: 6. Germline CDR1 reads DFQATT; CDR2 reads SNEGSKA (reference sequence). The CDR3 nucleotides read TGCAGTGCTCGGACAGGTCTCGCGAACACCGGGGAGCTGTTTTTT. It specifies CSARTGLANTGELFF.

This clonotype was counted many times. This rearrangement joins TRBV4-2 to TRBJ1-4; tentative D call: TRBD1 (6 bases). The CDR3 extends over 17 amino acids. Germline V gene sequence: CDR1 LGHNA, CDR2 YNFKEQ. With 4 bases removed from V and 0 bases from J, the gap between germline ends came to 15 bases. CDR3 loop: CASSPRWGGATNEKLFF. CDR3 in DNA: TGTGCCAGCAGCCCCCGTTGGGGGGGCGCAACTAATGAAAAACTGTTTTTT.

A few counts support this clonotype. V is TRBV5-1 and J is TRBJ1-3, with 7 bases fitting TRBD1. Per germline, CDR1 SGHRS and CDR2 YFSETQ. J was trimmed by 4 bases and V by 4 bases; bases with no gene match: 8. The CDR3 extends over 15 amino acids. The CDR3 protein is CASSSAGGPGNTIYF. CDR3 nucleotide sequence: TGCGCCAGCAGCAGTGCAGGGGGTCCCGGAAACACCATATATTTT.

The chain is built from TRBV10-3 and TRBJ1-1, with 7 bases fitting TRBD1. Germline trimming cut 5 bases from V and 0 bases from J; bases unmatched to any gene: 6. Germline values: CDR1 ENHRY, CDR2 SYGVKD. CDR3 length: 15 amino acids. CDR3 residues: CAISKLTGVNTEAFF. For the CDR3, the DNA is TGTGCCATCAGTAAACTTACAGGGGTGAACACTGAAGCTTTCTTT.

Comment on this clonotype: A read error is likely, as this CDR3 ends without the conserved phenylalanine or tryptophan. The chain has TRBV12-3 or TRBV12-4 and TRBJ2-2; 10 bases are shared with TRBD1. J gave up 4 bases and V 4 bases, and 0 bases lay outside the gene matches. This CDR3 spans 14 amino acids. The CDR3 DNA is TGTGCCAGCAGTTGGGACAGGGGCACCGGGGAGCTGTTTCTT. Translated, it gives CASSWDRGTGELFL.

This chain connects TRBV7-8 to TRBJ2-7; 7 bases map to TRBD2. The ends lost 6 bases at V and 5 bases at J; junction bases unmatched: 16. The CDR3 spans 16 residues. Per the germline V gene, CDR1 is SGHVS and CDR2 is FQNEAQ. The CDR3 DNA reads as TGTGCCAGCAGGGTAGCGGGTGGGGCAGGGCTCCACGAGCAGTACTTC. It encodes CASRVAGGAGLHEQYF.

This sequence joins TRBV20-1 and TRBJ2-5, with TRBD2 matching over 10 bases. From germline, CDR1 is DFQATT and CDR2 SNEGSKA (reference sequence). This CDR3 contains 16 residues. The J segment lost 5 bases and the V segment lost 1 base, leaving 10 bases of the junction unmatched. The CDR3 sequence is CSARVNPSGSWETQYF. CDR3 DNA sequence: TGCAGTGCTAGAGTGAATCCTAGCGGGAGTTGGGAGACCCAGTACTTC.

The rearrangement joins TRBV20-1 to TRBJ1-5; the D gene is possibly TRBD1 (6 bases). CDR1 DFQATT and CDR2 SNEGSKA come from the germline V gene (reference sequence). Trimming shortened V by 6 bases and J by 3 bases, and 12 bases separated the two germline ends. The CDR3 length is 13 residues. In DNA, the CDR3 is TGCAGTGCACCTGGACAGTACAATCAGCCCCAGCATTTT. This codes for CSAPGQYNQPQHF.

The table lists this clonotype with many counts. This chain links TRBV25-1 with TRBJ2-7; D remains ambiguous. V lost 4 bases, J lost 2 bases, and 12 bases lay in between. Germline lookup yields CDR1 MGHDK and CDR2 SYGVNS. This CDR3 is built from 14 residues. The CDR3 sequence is CASSAEPGPYEQYF. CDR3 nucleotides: TGTGCCAGCAGTGCAGAACCGGGCCCCTACGAGCAGTACTTC.

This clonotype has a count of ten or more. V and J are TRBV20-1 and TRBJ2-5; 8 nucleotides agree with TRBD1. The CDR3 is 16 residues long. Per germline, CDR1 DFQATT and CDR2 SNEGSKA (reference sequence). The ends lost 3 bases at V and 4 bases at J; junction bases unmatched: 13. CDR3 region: CSARPLTGVGGETQYF. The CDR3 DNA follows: TGCAGTGCTAGGCCTTTGACAGGGGTTGGGGGAGAGACCCAGTACTTC.

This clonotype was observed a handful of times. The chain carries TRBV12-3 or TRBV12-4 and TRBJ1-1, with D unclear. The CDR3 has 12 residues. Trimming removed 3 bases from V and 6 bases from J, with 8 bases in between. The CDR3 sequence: CASSLAYAEAFF. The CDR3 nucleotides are TGTGCCAGCAGTTTGGCGTATGCTGAAGCTTTCTTT.

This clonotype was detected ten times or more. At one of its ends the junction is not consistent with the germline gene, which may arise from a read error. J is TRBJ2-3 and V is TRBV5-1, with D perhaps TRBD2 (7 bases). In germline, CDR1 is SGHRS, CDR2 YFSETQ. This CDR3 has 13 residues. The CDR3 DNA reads TGTGCCAGCAGTTTAGGGGGGGCGGATACGCAGTATTTT. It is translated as CASSLGGADTQYF.

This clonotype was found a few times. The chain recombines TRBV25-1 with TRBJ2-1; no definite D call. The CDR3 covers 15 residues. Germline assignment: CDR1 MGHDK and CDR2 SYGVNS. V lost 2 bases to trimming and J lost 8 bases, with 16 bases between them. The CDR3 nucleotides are TGTGCCAGCAGTGAAGGGATAGTAATAGAGCATGAGCAGTTCTTC. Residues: CASSEGIVIEHEQFF.

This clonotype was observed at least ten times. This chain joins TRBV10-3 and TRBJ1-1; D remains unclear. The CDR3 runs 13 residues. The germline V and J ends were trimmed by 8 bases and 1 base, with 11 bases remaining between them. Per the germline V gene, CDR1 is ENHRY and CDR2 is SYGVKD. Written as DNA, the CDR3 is TGTGCCATCGTCCGCAAACAGAACACTGAAGCTTTCTTT. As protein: CAIVRKQNTEAFF.

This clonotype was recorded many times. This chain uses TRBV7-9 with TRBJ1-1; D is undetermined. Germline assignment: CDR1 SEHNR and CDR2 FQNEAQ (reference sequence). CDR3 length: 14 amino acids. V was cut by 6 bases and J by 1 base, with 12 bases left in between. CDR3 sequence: CASSPPGGNTEAFF. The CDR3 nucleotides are TGTGCCAGCAGTCCCCCGGGAGGGAACACTGAAGCTTTCTTT. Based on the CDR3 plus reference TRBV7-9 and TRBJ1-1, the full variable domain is DTGVSQNPRHKITKRGQNVTFRCDPISEHNRLYWYRQTLGQGPEFLTYFQNEAQLEKSRLLSDRFSAERPKGSFSTLEIQRTEQGDSAMYLCASSPPGGNTEAFFGQGTRLTVV.

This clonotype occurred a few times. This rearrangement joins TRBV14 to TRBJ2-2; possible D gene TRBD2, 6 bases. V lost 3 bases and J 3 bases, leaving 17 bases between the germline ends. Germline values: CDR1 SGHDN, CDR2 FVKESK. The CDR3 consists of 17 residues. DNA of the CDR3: TGTGCCAGCAGCCAGACTAGGGGTCTTCCGTACACCGGGGAGCTGTTTTTT. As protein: CASSQTRGLPYTGELFF.